The clone carrying this TCR beta chain was seen more than once but under ten times. The antigen remains undetermined. These data originate in a study of T cells in Graves' hyperthyroidism and ophthalmopathy. These patients, aged 18 to 65, had recently diagnosed hyperthyroidism lasting under 2 months. Each diagnosis drew on symptoms, thyroxine, TRAb, thyroid ultrasound and orbital computed tomography findings. What was amplified from RNA transcripts were TCR beta CDR3 regions. The study used the HTBI primer set for a first-round RT-PCR of the TCR CDR3. TCRdb re-derived calls from the multiplex PCR reads in MiXCR, one entry per CDR3 protein. This sample has 750,000 to 950,000 distinct CDR3 sequences, with about 38% found just once. CDR3 length: 16 residues. V was cut by 4 bases and J by 7 bases, with 20 bases left in between. Regarding the study as a whole: The majority of expanded thyroid clonotypes above 0.001 also appeared in blood.

Sequencing was performed on blood. The rearrangement links TRBV12-3 or TRBV12-4 to TRBJ1-5; D is possibly TRBD1 (6 bases). The TCR was taken from a young man with Graves' hyperthyroidism. The CDR3 protein is CASSYGVGGPGQPQHF. The CDR3 nucleotides read TGTGCCAGCAGTTACGGGGTTGGGGGGCCCGGACAGCCCCAGCATTTT.